Sequencing of this T cell receptor (beta chain) was carried out in a study of blood T cell repertoires in COVID-19. Study-level information: Whether acute or convalescent, the COVID-19 samples came from the United States, Italy and Spain. From T cells, B-cell-depleted T cells, or PBMCs came the material, which was cDNA or gDNA.

The length of the CDR3 is 15 residues. The germline V gene encodes CDR1 SGHDN and CDR2 FVKESK. With V trimmed by 3 bases and J by 3 bases, 5 bases remained unmatched. Authors' analysis steps: Estimates of nucleated cell counts were drawn from the amplification of reference gene primers. TCRdb's table, derived via immunoSEQ multiplex PCR, lists solely in-frame clones and lacks some. The V and J calls and the clone size are those of that table, but D and trimming were determined from the DNA. The table records 170,000 or so clones, 85% to 90% of them present only once. This chain uses TRBV14 with TRBJ1-2, with 9 nucleotides matching TRBD1. The TCR originated in a man over 45 with active or convalescent COVID-19. The sequenced material came from peripheral blood. The CDR3 DNA reads TGTGCCAGCAGCCACTCACAGGGGGCGTACTATGGCTACACCTTC. Amino acids: CASSHSQGAYYGYTF.